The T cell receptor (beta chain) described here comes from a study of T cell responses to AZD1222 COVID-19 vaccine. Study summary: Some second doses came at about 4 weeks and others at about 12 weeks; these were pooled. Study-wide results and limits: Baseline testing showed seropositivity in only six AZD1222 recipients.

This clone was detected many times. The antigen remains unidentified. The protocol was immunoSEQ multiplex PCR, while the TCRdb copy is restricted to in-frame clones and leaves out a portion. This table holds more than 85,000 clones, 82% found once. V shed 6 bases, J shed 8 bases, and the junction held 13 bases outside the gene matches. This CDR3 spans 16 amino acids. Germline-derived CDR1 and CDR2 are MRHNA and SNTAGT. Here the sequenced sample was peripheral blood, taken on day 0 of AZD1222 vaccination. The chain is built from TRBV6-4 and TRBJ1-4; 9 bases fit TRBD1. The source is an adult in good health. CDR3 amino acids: CASSALSGTGNEKLFF. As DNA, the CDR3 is TGTGCCAGCAGCGCTCTCTCCGGGACAGGGAACGAAAAACTGTTTTTT.